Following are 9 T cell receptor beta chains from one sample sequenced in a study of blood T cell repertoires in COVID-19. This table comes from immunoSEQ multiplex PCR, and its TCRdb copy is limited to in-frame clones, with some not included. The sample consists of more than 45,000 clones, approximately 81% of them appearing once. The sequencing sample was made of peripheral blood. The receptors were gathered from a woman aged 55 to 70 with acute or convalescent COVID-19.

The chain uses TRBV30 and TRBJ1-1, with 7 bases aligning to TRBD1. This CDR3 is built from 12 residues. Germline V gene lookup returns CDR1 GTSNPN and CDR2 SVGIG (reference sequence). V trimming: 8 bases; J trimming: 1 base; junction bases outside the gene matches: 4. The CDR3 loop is CAVYRGNTEAFF. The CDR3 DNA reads TGTGCCGTATACAGGGGGAACACTGAAGCTTTCTTT.

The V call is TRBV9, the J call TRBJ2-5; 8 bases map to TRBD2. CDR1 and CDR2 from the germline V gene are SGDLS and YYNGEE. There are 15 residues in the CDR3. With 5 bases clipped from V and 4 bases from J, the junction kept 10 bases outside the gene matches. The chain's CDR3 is CASSIHSGEGETQYF. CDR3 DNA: TGTGCCAGCAGTATTCATAGCGGGGAAGGAGAGACCCAGTACTTC.

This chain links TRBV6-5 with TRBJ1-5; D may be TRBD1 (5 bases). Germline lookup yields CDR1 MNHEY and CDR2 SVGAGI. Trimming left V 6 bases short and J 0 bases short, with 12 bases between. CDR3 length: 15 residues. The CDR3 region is CASRDTSYSNQPQHF. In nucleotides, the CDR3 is TGTGCCAGCAGGGACACCAGCTATAGCAATCAGCCCCAGCATTTT.

Written as DNA, the CDR3 is TGTGCCAGCAGCCAAGATAGGGCGGGCGGGGGCTACACCTTC. Translating gives CASSQDRAGGGYTF. The chain recombines TRBV4-2 with TRBJ1-2; D gene ambiguous. The CDR3 extends over 14 amino acids. Germline CDR1 and CDR2: LGHNA and YNFKEQ. V lost 0 bases and J 8 bases, leaving 13 bases between the germline ends.

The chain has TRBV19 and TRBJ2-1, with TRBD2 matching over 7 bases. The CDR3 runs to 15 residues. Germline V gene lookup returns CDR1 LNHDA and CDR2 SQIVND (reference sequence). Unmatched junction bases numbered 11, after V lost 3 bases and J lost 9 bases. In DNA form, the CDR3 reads TGTGCCAGTAGTATCGATGCGGGAGTTGGCCTTGAGCAGTTCTTC. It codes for CASSIDAGVGLEQFF.

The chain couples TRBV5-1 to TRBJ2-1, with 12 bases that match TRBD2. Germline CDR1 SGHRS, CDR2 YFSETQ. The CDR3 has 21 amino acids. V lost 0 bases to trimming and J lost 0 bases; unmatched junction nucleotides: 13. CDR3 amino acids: CASSLEQADTSGGTSYNEQFF. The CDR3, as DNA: TGCGCCAGCAGCTTGGAGCAGGCCGATACTAGCGGGGGGACCTCCTACAATGAGCAGTTCTTC.

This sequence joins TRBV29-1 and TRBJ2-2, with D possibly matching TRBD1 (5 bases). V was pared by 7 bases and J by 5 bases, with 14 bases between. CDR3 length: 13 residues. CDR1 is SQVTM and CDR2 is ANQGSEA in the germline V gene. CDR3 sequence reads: CSADRSGTGELFF. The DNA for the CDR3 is TGCAGCGCTGACCGATCAGGGACCGGGGAGCTGTTTTTT.

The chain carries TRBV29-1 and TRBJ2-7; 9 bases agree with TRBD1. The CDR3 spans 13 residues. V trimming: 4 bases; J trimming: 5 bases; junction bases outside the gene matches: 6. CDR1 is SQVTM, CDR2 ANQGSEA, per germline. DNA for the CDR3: TGCAGCGTTGTTACGGACAGGGGCCACGAGCAGTACTTC. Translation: CSVVTDRGHEQYF.

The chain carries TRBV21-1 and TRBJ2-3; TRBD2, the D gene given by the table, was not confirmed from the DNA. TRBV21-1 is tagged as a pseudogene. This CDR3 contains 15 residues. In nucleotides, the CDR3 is TGTGCCAGCAGCAAAGCCCGGGAGACCGTAGATACGCAGTATTTT. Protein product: CASSKARETVDTQYF.